This T cell receptor (beta chain) was captured in a study of beta chain features in type 1 diabetes. The purity of all sorted populations exceeded 98%. Expressed TCRB transcripts got sequenced, as all isolated RNA was reverse transcribed. TCRdb's copy holds only in-frame clones and misses some; the assay was immunoSEQ multiplex PCR. Of roughly 290,000 clones in the sample, approximately 8% were seen once. In the case of this clone: This same CDR3 is encoded by further DNA sequences in the sample.

The germline V and J ends were trimmed by 6 bases and 1 base, with 11 bases remaining between them. From germline, CDR1 is SQVTM and CDR2 ANQGSEA. The CDR3 sequence is 13 residues long. V gene TRBV29-1 combines with J gene TRBJ2-3; D gene ambiguous. Sequenced material: central memory CD4+ T cells from blood. The clonotype originates from a young woman in good health. The CDR3 protein is CSVDDGGTDTQYF. The CDR3 nucleotides read TGCAGCGTGGACGATGGTGGCACAGATACGCAGTATTTT.